The rows below give T cell receptor beta chains drawn from one sample of a study of T cell responses to AZD1222 COVID-19 vaccine. Measured with immunoSEQ multiplex PCR; TCRdb has only the in-frame clones, and not every one. The sample lists around 120,000 clones, around 94% occurring once. Sequencing was performed on peripheral blood, taken on day 0 of AZD1222 vaccination. The receptors shown here come from an adult in good health. The CDR3 runs from the conserved cysteine through the conserved F or W. A D gene is named only where the DNA matches it firmly. Not all rows give a size; the values are once, few, many and, for expanded clones, a class.

clone size	V gene	D gene	J gene	CDR3 protein	CDR3 DNA
.	TRBV19	TRBD1	TRBJ1-5	CATLQGQGPYSNQPQHF	TGTGCCACCCTTCAGGGACAGGGACCCTATAGCAATCAGCCCCAGCATTTT
.	TRBV28	TRBD1	TRBJ1-1	CASSLPGTGRTEAFF	TGTGCCAGCAGTTTACCTGGGACAGGGCGCACTGAAGCTTTCTTT
.	TRBV28	.	TRBJ1-1	CASSLAGRNTEAFF	TGTGCCAGCAGTTTGGCCGGCAGGAACACTGAAGCTTTCTTT
.	TRBV2	.	TRBJ2-7	CASSDRDSSYEQYF	TGTGCCAGCAGTGATCGAGATAGCTCCTACGAGCAGTACTTC
.	TRBV19	TRBD1	TRBJ1-5	CASTNMRGQVPPPEDQPQHF	TGTGCCAGTACCAACATGCGGGGACAGGTCCCACCCCCCGAGGATCAGCCCCAGCATTTT
.	TRBV24-1	.	TRBJ1-5	CATSDFSSGPQHF	TGTGCCACCAGTGATTTTTCTTCAGGTCCCCAGCATTTT
.	TRBV19	TRBD1	TRBJ1-2	CASSITSGTGSLYGYTF	TGTGCCAGTAGTATAACTTCGGGGACAGGGTCCCTTTATGGCTACACCTTC
.	TRBV7-2	TRBD1	TRBJ1-4	CASSRDRTNEKLFF	TGTGCCAGCAGCCGGGACAGGACAAATGAAAAACTGTTTTTT
once	TRBV7-2	.	TRBJ1-1	CASSLSRQLTEAFF	TGTGCCAGCAGCTTAAGCCGACAGCTCACTGAAGCTTTCTTT
.	TRBV27	TRBD1	TRBJ1-2	CASSWTGNYGYTF	TGTGCCAGCAGCTGGACAGGGAACTATGGCTACACCTTC
.	TRBV7-9	.	TRBJ1-2	CASSLGAGEAISYGYTF	TGTGCCAGCAGCTTAGGAGCGGGGGAAGCCATTTCCTATGGCTACACCTTC
once	TRBV27	TRBD1	TRBJ2-1	CASYSGTGRGEQFF	TGTGCCAGCTATTCCGGGACAGGGCGAGGTGAGCAGTTCTTC
.	TRBV29-1	.	TRBJ2-7	CSVADNYEQYF	TGCAGCGTTGCCGATAACTACGAGCAGTACTTC
.	TRBV28	TRBD2	TRBJ2-1	CASSLLAGGNEQFF	TGTGCCAGCAGTCTGCTAGCGGGTGGGAATGAGCAGTTCTTC
.	TRBV28	TRBD1	TRBJ1-2	CASSLGTVKGYTF	TGTGCCAGCAGTCTCGGGACAGTAAAGGGCTACACCTTC
.	TRBV29-1	.	TRBJ1-2	CSVEALNYGYTF	TGCAGCGTTGAGGCCCTCAACTATGGCTACACCTTC
.	TRBV3-1/TRBV3-2	.	TRBJ1-1	CASSQDRGRVITEAFF	TGTGCCAGCAGCCAAGATCGGGGCAGGGTGATAACTGAAGCTTTCTTT
.	TRBV5-5	.	TRBJ1-1	CASSLRDWNTEAFF	TGTGCCAGCAGCTTAAGGGATTGGAACACTGAAGCTTTCTTT
.	TRBV2	.	TRBJ1-2	CASSEAKGF	TGTGCCAGCAGTGAAGCTAAGGGCTTC
.	TRBV19	.	TRBJ1-4	CATTSRGTNEKLFF	TGTGCCACCACTTCCCGGGGGACTAATGAAAAACTGTTTTTT
.	TRBV30	.	TRBJ2-3	CAWSAGTNTDTQYF	TGTGCCTGGAGTGCAGGGACCAACACAGATACGCAGTATTTT
.	TRBV3-1/TRBV3-2	.	TRBJ1-2	CASSPRQASLNYGYTF	TGTGCCAGCAGCCCCAGACAGGCATCTCTTAACTATGGCTACACCTTC
.	TRBV20-1	.	TRBJ1-5	CSASVQSYSNQPQHF	TGCAGTGCTAGTGTCCAGTCATATAGCAATCAGCCCCAGCATTTT
.	TRBV18	.	TRBJ1-4	CASSQRVATNEKLFF	TGTGCCAGCTCTCAGCGGGTTGCAACTAATGAAAAACTGTTTTTT
.	TRBV7-9	.	TRBJ1-4	CASSLAGRGNEKLFF	TGTGCCAGCAGCTTAGCGGGGCGAGGGAACGAAAAACTGTTTTTT
once	TRBV19	.	TRBJ1-2	CASSIAVGDKNGYTF	TGTGCCAGTAGTATAGCTGTAGGGGATAAAAATGGCTACACCTTC
few	TRBV19	.	TRBJ2-1	CASSLWDTYNEQFF	TGTGCCAGTAGTTTATGGGACACATACAATGAGCAGTTCTTC